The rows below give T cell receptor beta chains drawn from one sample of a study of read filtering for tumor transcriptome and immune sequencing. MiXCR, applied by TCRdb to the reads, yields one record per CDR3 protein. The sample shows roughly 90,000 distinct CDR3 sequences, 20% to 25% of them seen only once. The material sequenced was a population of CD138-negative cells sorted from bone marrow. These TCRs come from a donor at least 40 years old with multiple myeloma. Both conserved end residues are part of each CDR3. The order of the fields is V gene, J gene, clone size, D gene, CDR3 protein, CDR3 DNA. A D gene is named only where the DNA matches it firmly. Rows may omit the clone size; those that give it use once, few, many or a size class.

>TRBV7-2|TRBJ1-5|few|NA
CASSLEGWAQPQHF
TGTGCCAGCAGCTTAGAGGGGTGGGCTCAGCCCCAGCATTTT
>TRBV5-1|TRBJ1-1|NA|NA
CASSLGASNSEAFF
TGCGCCAGCAGCTTAGGGGCTTCGAACTCTGAAGCTTTCTTT
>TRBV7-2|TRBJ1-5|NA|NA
CASSLEPSNQPQHF
TGTGCCAGCAGCTTAGAGCCTAGCAATCAGCCCCAGCATTTT
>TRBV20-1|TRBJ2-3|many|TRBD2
CSAPGLASDTQYF
TGCAGTGCTCCGGGACTAGCTTCAGATACGCAGTATTTT
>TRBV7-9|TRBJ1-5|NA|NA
CASSLERGGLNQPQHF
TGTGCCAGCAGCTTAGAGAGGGGGGGCCTCAATCAGCCCCAGCATTTT
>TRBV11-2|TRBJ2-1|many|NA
CASSPGLGHEQFF
TGTGCCAGCAGCCCAGGGCTGGGACATGAGCAGTTCTTC
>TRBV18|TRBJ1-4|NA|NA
CASSLRPAGGSAEKLFF
TGTGCCAGCTCACTACGGCCGGCCGGTGGCAGTGCGGAAAAACTGTTTTTT
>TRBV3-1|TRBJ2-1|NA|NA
CASRQDLTEGNEQFF
TGTGCCAGTCGCCAAGATCTCACGGAAGGCAATGAGCAGTTCTTC
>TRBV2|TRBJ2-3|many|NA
CASSERVDTQYF
TGTGCCAGCAGTGAACGCGTAGATACGCAGTATTTT
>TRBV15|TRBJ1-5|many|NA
CATSSKDRSNQPQHF
TGTGCCACCAGCAGCAAGGACAGATCCAATCAGCCCCAGCATTTT
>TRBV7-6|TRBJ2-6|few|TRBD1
CASSLVQGAGGANVLTF
TGTGCCAGCAGCTTAGTACAGGGGGCGGGCGGGGCCAACGTCCTGACTTTC
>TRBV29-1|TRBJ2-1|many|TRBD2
CSVPRTSGVNEQFF
TGCAGCGTTCCCAGGACTAGCGGGGTAAATGAGCAGTTCTTC
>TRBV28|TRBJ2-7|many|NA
CASRANRADRYEQYF
TGTGCCAGCCGAGCCAACAGGGCGGACAGATACGAGCAGTACTTC
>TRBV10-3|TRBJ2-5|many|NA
CAISESAGVQETQYF
TGTGCCATCAGTGAGTCAGCAGGGGTACAAGAGACCCAGTACTTC
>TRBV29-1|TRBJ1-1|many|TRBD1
CSGNRGYTEAFF
TGCAGCGGAAACAGGGGGTACACTGAAGCTTTCTTT
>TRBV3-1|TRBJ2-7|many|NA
CASSQGGAEQYF
TGTGCCAGCAGCCAAGGTGGGGCCGAGCAGTACTTC
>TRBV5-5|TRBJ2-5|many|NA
CASTSSLTLETQYF
TGTGCCAGCACTTCCTCGCTTACCCTCGAGACCCAGTACTTC
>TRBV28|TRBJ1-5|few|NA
CASSFSRRGNQPQHF
TGTGCCAGCAGTTTCTCGCGGCGTGGAAATCAGCCCCAGCATTTT
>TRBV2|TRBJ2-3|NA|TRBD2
CASSAAGGTDTQYF
TGTGCCAGCAGTGCAGCGGGGGGCACAGATACGCAGTATTTT
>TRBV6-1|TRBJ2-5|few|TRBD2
CASKAGSGTGKETQYF
TGTGCCAGCAAAGCGGGGTCCGGGACGGGGAAAGAGACCCAGTACTTC
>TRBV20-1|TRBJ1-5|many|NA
CSARAGGGNQPQHF
TGCAGTGCCCGCGCGGGGGGGGGCAATCAGCCCCAGCATTTT
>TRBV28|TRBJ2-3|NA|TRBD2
CASSSRAGASPYTQYF
TGTGCCAGCAGTTCTCGAGCGGGGGCCTCCCCGTATACGCAGTATTTT
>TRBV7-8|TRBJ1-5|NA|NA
CASSVLSGSPGEGHQPQHF
TGTGCCAGCAGCGTTCTTTCCGGGAGCCCGGGAGAAGGCCATCAGCCCCAGCATTTT
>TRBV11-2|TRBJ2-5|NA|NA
CASSQQGTQYF
TGTGCCAGCAGCCAACAGGGGACCCAGTACTTC
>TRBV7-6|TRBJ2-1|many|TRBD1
CASSRGQNNEQFF
TGTGCCAGCAGCCGGGGACAGAACAATGAGCAGTTCTTC
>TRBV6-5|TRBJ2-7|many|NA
CASRKASEYEQYF
TGTGCCAGCAGAAAAGCGTCGGAATACGAGCAGTACTTC
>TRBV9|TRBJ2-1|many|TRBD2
CASSLNPGLAANEQFF
TGTGCCAGCAGCCTAAACCCGGGACTAGCCGCAAATGAGCAGTTCTTC
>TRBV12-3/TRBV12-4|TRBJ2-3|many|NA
CASSFRRARTDTQYF
TGTGCCAGCAGTTTTCGGCGGGCCCGCACAGATACGCAGTATTTT
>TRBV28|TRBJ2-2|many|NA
CASSFMGQANTGELFF
TGTGCCAGCAGTTTCATGGGTCAGGCGAACACCGGGGAGCTGTTTTTT
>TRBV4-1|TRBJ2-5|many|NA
CASSPLGGIMETQYF
TGCGCCAGCAGCCCCTTAGGAGGTATCATGGAGACCCAGTACTTC
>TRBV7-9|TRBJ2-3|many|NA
CASSFHGGDTQYF
TGTGCCAGCAGCTTCCATGGGGGAGATACGCAGTATTTT
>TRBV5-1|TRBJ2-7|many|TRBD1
CASSSDGRTGWSYEQYF
TGCGCCAGCAGCTCCGATGGTCGGACAGGGTGGTCCTACGAGCAGTACTTC
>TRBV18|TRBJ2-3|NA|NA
CASSPILVRDTDTQYF
TGTGCCAGCTCACCGATCTTGGTTCGTGACACAGATACGCAGTATTTT
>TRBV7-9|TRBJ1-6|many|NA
CASSLTGGGSPLHF
TGTGCCAGCAGCTTAACGGGGGGTGGTTCACCCCTCCACTTT
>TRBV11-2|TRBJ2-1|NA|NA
CASSLGGDAYNEQFF
TGTGCCAGCAGCTTAGGTGGCGACGCTTACAATGAGCAGTTCTTC
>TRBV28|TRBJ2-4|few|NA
CASSSSDIQYF
TGTGCCAGCAGTTCTAGCGACATTCAGTACTTC
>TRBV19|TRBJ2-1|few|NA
CASSLGGHPPEQFF
TGTGCCAGTAGCCTTGGGGGACACCCCCCTGAGCAGTTCTTC
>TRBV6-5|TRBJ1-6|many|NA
CASSYTPDSPLHF
TGTGCCAGCAGTTACACCCCGGATTCACCCCTCCACTTT
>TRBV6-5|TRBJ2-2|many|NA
CASSYDSGTGELFF
TGTGCCAGCAGTTACGACAGTGGGACCGGGGAGCTGTTTTTT
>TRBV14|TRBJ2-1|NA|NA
CASSQNNRFYNEQFF
TGTGCCAGCAGCCAGAACAACAGGTTTTACAATGAGCAGTTCTTC
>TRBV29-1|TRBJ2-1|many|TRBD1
CSVEDRGTYNEQFF
TGCAGCGTGGAGGACAGGGGTACCTACAATGAGCAGTTCTTC
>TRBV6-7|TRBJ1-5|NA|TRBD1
CAREGNQGDRGNQPQHF
TGTGCCAGAGAAGGTAATCAGGGGGATAGGGGCAATCAGCCCCAGCATTTT
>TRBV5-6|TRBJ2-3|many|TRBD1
CASSPIDRGPDTQYF
TGTGCCAGCAGCCCAATCGACAGGGGCCCAGATACGCAGTATTTT
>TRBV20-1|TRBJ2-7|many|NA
CSASAGISYEQYF
TGCAGTGCTAGCGCCGGGATCTCCTACGAGCAGTACTTC
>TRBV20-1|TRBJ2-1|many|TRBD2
CSARSWGTSGGLWNEQFF
TGCAGTGCTAGATCTTGGGGGACTAGCGGGGGTCTTTGGAATGAGCAGTTCTTC
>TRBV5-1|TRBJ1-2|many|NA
CASSFSVRYGYTF
TGCGCCAGCAGCTTCAGCGTGCGTTATGGCTACACCTTC
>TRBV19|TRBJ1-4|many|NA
CASSIGTFVEKLFF
TGTGCCAGTAGTATTGGGACGTTCGTAGAAAAACTGTTTTTT
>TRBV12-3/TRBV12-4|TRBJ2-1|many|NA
CASSLQGPYNEQFF
TGTGCCAGCAGTTTACAGGGCCCCTACAATGAGCAGTTCTTC
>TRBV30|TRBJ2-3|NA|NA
CAWSAPRTGTDTQYF
TGTGCCTGGAGTGCGCCACGGACTGGCACAGATACGCAGTATTTT
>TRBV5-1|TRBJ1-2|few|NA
CASSLRETYGYTF
TGCGCCAGCAGCTTGAGGGAGACCTATGGCTACACCTTC
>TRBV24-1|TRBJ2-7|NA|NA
CATSDDPSSYEQYF
TGTGCCACCAGTGATGACCCATCCTCCTACGAGCAGTACTTC
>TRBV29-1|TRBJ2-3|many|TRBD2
CSVEADPGGTDTQYF
TGCAGCGTTGAAGCCGACCCGGGGGGTACAGATACGCAGTATTTT
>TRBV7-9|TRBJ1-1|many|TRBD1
CASSPRQGAMNTEAFF
TGTGCCAGCAGCCCAAGACAGGGGGCTATGAACACTGAAGCTTTCTTT